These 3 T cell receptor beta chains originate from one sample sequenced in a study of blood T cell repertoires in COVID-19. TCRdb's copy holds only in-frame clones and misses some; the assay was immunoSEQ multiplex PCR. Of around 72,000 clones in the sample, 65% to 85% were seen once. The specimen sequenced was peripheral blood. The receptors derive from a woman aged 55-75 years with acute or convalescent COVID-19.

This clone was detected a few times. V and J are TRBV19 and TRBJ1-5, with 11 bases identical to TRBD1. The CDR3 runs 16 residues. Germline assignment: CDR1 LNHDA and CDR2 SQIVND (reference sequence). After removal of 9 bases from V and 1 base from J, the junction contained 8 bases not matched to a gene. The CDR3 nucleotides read TGTGCCAGCAACCTCGGACAGGGGGCCAGCAATCAGCCCCAGCATTTT. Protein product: CASNLGQGASNQPQHF.

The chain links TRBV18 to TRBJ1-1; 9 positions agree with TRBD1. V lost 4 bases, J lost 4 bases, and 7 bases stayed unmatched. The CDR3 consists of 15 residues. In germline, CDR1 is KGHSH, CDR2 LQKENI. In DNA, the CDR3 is TGTGCCAGCTCACGGGACAGGGCGAGTGGCACTGAAGCTTTCTTT. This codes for CASSRDRASGTEAFF.

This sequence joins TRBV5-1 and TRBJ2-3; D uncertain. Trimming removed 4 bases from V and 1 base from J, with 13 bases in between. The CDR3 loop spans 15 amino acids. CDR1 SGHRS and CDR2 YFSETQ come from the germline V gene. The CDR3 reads CASSAAPLGTDTQYF. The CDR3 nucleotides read TGCGCCAGCAGCGCGGCCCCCCTGGGCACAGATACGCAGTATTTT.